The 23 T cell receptor beta chains below all came from one sample that was sequenced in a study of OX40 agonist ivuxolimab in advanced cancers. The method was immunoSEQ multiplex PCR; TCRdb's version includes in-frame clones alone and lacks a portion of them. Of tens of thousands of clones in the sample, 75% to 90% were seen once. The sequenced sample was CD4+ or CD8+ T cells sorted from blood, obtained in a trial of the OX40 agonist ivuxolimab. The receptor set was obtained from an adult with an advanced solid tumor such as melanoma, head and neck, liver or kidney cancer.

The table lists this clone with a few counts. The chain combines TRBV7-2 with TRBJ1-2, with D perhaps TRBD1 (6 bases). Trimming took 1 base from V and 3 from J, leaving 12 bases between them. CDR3 length: 15 residues. Germline CDR1 and CDR2: SGHTA and FQGNSA. The chain's CDR3 is CASSLDQTGYYGYTF. CDR3 in DNA: TGTGCCAGCAGCTTAGATCAGACAGGATACTATGGCTACACCTTC.

The chain recombines TRBV7-6 with TRBJ1-1; no clear D gene. Germline V gene data show CDR1 as SGHVS and CDR2 as FNYEAQ. The V end lost 5 bases, the J end lost 4 bases, and 17 bases lay between the germline ends. This CDR3 is built from 15 residues. The CDR3 protein is CASSPRSLATTEAFF. The CDR3 nucleotides read TGTGCCAGCAGCCCCCGGTCCCTGGCGACCACTGAAGCTTTCTTT.

The rearrangement joins TRBV6-4 to TRBJ2-7; TRBD2 agrees at 11 bases. The CDR3 loop spans 15 amino acids. V lost 4 bases to trimming and J lost 1 base; unmatched junction nucleotides: 3. The germline V gene encodes CDR1 MRHNA and CDR2 SNTAGT. CDR3 coding DNA: TGTGCCAGCAGTGCGGCTAGCGGGGGGTCCTACGAGCAGTACTTC. Its protein product is CASSAASGGSYEQYF.

CDR3 coding DNA: TGCGCCAGCAGCTCTGGACATTCCCGGGGGCAGGAGACCCAGTACTTC. Translating gives CASSSGHSRGQETQYF. The rearrangement links TRBV5-1 to TRBJ2-5, with D perhaps matching TRBD1 or TRBD2 (6 bases each). The V gene lost 3 bases and the J gene lost 5 bases, with 20 bases spanning the gap. CDR1 and CDR2 from the germline V gene are SGHRS and YFSETQ. This CDR3 has 16 residues.

V gene TRBV4-1 combines with J gene TRBJ2-5; TRBD2 matches 8 bases. The CDR3 has 18 amino acids. V was pared by 1 base and J by 1 base, with 11 bases of the junction left unmatched. Germline V gives CDR1 MGHRA, CDR2 YSYEKL. The CDR3 DNA sequence: TGCGCCAGCAGCCAAGTTTGGGCGGCGGGGGGCGTCCAAGAGACCCAGTACTTC. Residues: CASSQVWAAGGVQETQYF.

The chain links TRBV7-8 to TRBJ1-2; no firm D call. This CDR3 has 15 amino acids. V was trimmed by 0 bases and J by 5 bases, leaving 13 bases between them. Germline V lookup: CDR1 SGHVS, CDR2 FQNEAQ. The CDR3, as DNA: TGTGCCAGCAGCTTAGCTGGGGTAGGGCGATATGGCTACACCTTC. Translating it yields CASSLAGVGRYGYTF.

The rearrangement links TRBV6-5 to TRBJ2-7, with 11 bases fitting TRBD2. Germline lookup yields CDR1 MNHEY and CDR2 SVGAGI. This CDR3 comprises 16 residues. V shed 2 bases and J 3 bases; nucleotides not matched to a gene: 6. CDR3 nucleotides: TGTGCCAGCAGTTACGGTCTAGCGGGAGGCTTCTACGAGCAGTACTTC. It specifies CASSYGLAGGFYEQYF.

The chain combines TRBV28 with TRBJ2-1; D is unresolved. Trimming took off 5 bases at V and 4 bases at J, with 9 bases between the two ends. Germline loops: CDR1 MDHEN, CDR2 SYDVKM. The CDR3 sequence is 13 residues long. CDR3 in DNA: TGTGCCAGCAGTGTGACGACTTACAATGAGCAGTTCTTC. Its protein is CASSVTTYNEQFF.

This chain uses TRBV4-1 with TRBJ1-3; D gene unclear. Trimming cost V 3 bases and J 0 bases, with 9 bases left between them. The germline gives CDR1 MGHRA, CDR2 YSYEKL. This CDR3 is 15 amino acids long. Here the CDR3 DNA reads TGCGCCAGCAGCCAGCAGGCCCTCTCTGGAAACACCATATATTTT. It specifies CASSQQALSGNTIYF.

This chain links TRBV5-1 with TRBJ2-5; 7 positions match TRBD2. CDR1 is SGHRS, CDR2 YFSETQ, per germline. This CDR3 has 13 amino acids. The trim removed 0 bases at V and 4 bases at J, leaving 0 bases unmatched. CDR3 amino acids: CASSLGEGETQYF. The CDR3 region has the DNA TGCGCCAGCAGCTTGGGGGAGGGAGAGACCCAGTACTTC. Variable domain in full (rest from reference TRBV5-1 and TRBJ2-5): KAGVTQTPRYLIKTRGQQVTLSCSPISGHRSVSWYQQTPGQGLQFLFEYFSETQRNKGNFPGRFSGRQFSNSRSEMNVSTLELGDSALYLCASSLGEGETQYFGPGTRLLVL.

The chain couples TRBV25-1 to TRBJ1-2; D unresolved. This CDR3 contains 14 residues. Germline assignment: CDR1 MGHDK and CDR2 SYGVNS. V lost 1 base and J 4 bases, leaving 10 bases between the germline ends. The CDR3 here is CASSEFRFSYGYTF. CDR3 in DNA: TGTGCCAGCAGTGAATTTCGGTTTTCCTATGGCTACACCTTC.

The rearrangement uses TRBV29-1 and TRBJ2-5, with TRBD2 matching over 7 bases. The CDR3 is 11 amino acids. Germline loops: CDR1 SQVTM, CDR2 ANQGSEA. Losses at the gene ends were 6 bases for V and 2 bases for J; bases not matched to a gene: 0. The CDR3 loop is CSVREQETQYF. CDR3 DNA sequence: TGCAGCGTGCGGGAGCAAGAGACCCAGTACTTC.

The chain uses TRBV7-7 and TRBJ2-5, with D perhaps matching TRBD2 (6 bases). From germline, CDR1 is SSHAT and CDR2 FNYEAQ (reference sequence). The CDR3 covers 13 residues. CDR3 in amino acids: CASSPGRQETQYF. CDR3 bases: TGTGCTAGCTCGCCCGGGAGACAAGAGACCCAGTACTTC. The variable domain in full, with the rest retrieved from reference TRBV7-7 and TRBJ2-5, is GAGVSQSPRYKVTKRGQDVTLRCDPISSHATLYWYQQALGQGPEFLTYFNYEAQPDKSGLPSDRFSAERPEGSISTLTIQRTEQRDSAMYRCASSPGRQETQYFGPGTRLLVL.

This clone was found once. The gene calls are TRBV2 and TRBJ1-5; 11 bases match TRBD1. Germline lookup yields CDR1 SNHLY and CDR2 FYNNEI. This CDR3 region has 14 residues. V shed 5 bases, J shed 6 bases, and the junction held 3 bases outside the gene matches. The CDR3 nucleotides read TGTGCCAGCAGTTGGACAGGGGGCCTTCAGCCCCAGCATTTT. Protein sequence: CASSWTGGLQPQHF.

V gene TRBV19 combines with J gene TRBJ1-5; TRBD1 matches at 7 bases. Germline values: CDR1 LNHDA, CDR2 SQIVND (reference sequence). This CDR3 is 16 amino acids long. The junction had 7 bases not matched to a gene; V was cut back by 3 bases and J by 2 bases. CDR3 bases: TGTGCCAGTAGTATCGGAGGGGGCGGGCGCAATCAGCCCCAGCATTTT. The encoded protein is CASSIGGGGRNQPQHF.

The V and J genes are TRBV5-6 and TRBJ1-5; maybe TRBD1 (6 bases). The CDR3 covers 17 residues. V was clipped by 0 bases and J by 3 bases, with 16 bases between them. CDR1 SGHDT and CDR2 YYEEEE come from the germline V gene. CDR3 sequence: CASSLAGRTVLNQPQHF. The CDR3 DNA reads as TGTGCCAGCAGCTTGGCCGGACGGACAGTACTCAATCAGCCCCAGCATTTT.

The chain has TRBV27 and TRBJ1-3, with TRBD1 identical over 7 bases. With V trimmed by 8 bases and J by 4 bases, 8 bases remained unmatched. Per germline, CDR1 MNHEY and CDR2 SMNVEV (reference sequence). The CDR3 has 14 residues. This chain's CDR3 is CASRQTGVGNTIYF. The CDR3, as DNA: TGTGCCAGCCGCCAAACAGGGGTCGGAAACACCATATATTTT.

J is TRBJ2-7 and V is TRBV13; D is possibly TRBD2 (6 bases). V was clipped by 0 bases and J by 1 base, with 16 bases between them. This CDR3 is 17 amino acids long. Per germline, CDR1 PRHDT and CDR2 FYEKMQ (reference sequence). Here the CDR3 DNA reads TGTGCCAGCAGCTTAGGCCTAACGGGGGAGTCATCCTACGAGCAGTACTTC. Translating gives CASSLGLTGESSYEQYF.

The V gene is TRBV6-1, the J gene TRBJ2-7, with D possibly being TRBD1 (6 bases). The CDR3 totals 13 residues. The V gene lost 7 bases and the J gene lost 2 bases, with 12 bases spanning the gap. The germline V gene has CDR1 MNHNS and CDR2 SASEGT. Here the CDR3 DNA reads TGTGCCAGCACTGAGAGGGGGACCTACGAGCAGTACTTC. Translation: CASTERGTYEQYF.

The chain couples TRBV7-6 to TRBJ2-7; perhaps TRBD1 as D (6 bases). The germline V gene has CDR1 SGHVS and CDR2 FNYEAQ. The length of the CDR3 is 14 residues. Trimming left V 1 base short and J 3 bases short, with 10 bases between. The CDR3 DNA sequence: TGTGCCAGCAGCTTAGGGGCAGGGGTCTACGAGCAGTACTTC. Its protein is CASSLGAGVYEQYF. Based on the CDR3 plus reference TRBV7-6 and TRBJ2-7, the full variable domain is GAGVSQSPRYKVTKRGQDVALRCDPISGHVSLYWYRQALGQGPEFLTYFNYEAQQDKSGLPNDRFSAERPEGSISTLTIQRTEQRDSAMYRCASSLGAGVYEQYFGPGTRLTVT.

This clone turned up a few times. The chain carries TRBV6-1 and TRBJ2-5; D not certain. The CDR3 runs 14 residues. V was shortened by 6 bases and J by 5 bases, with 16 bases between the two germline ends. Germline V gene lookup returns CDR1 MNHNS and CDR2 SASEGT. This CDR3 reads CASSLVNSLETQYF. The CDR3 DNA follows: TGTGCCAGCAGCCTTGTGAATAGTTTGGAGACCCAGTACTTC.

This clone was detected only once. The chain links TRBV28 to TRBJ2-7; no clear D. The CDR3 is made up of 11 amino acids. V was shortened by 7 bases and J by 6 bases, with 10 bases between the two germline ends. Per the germline V gene, CDR1 is MDHEN and CDR2 is SYDVKM. The CDR3 DNA is TGTGCCAGCATGAGGAACCGCGAGCAGTACTTC. Protein: CASMRNREQYF.

The chain employs TRBV12-2 and TRBJ2-7. TRBV12-2 is assigned pseudogene status. The CDR3 runs 17 residues. CDR3 in amino acids: CASRWGPWDDVTGEQYF. In DNA, the CDR3 is TGTGCAAGTCGCTGGGGTCCTTGGGACGACGTGACGGGGGAGCAGTACTTC.